This T cell receptor (beta chain) comes out of a study of shared clonotypes between healthy human individuals. At the level of the study: Each donor contributed plates that comprised three CD4 naive, three CD4 memory, two CD8 naive and one CD8 memory.

Broader study findings: Roughly 5.3% of naive CD4 clonotypes were common to several donors.

The V segment lost 0 bases and the J segment 8 bases; nucleotides outside the gene matches: 5. The CDR3 runs to 15 residues. The V gene's germline CDR1 is MNHEY and CDR2 SVGAGI. Produced via immunoSEQ multiplex PCR; TCRdb's table is partial and in-frame only. The sample has roughly 1,500,000 clones, 98% seen once; the top ten hold 0.36%. In regard to this clone: Its matching antigen is unknown.

The sample consisted of naive CD4+ T cells sorted from blood. Subset specified: CD45RA+ positively selected. This clonotype was obtained from a man younger than 45 in good health. V usage is TRBV6-5 and J usage is TRBJ2-1; TRBD1 aligns across 9 bases. CDR3: CASSYSADRGDEQFF. CDR3 bases: TGTGCCAGCAGTTACTCTGCGGACAGGGGCGATGAGCAGTTCTTC.